Listed below are T cell receptor beta chains from one sample, sequenced in a study of blood T cells in healthy people across ages. TCRdb recomputed calls from the 5' RACE reads with MiXCR, one row per CDR3 protein. The data contain about 730,000 distinct CDR3 sequences, roughly two fifths of them singletons. Material for sequencing was blood. These receptors all stem from a woman aged 60-70 years in good health. CDR3s include the opening cysteine and the closing phenylalanine or tryptophan. A D gene is named only where the DNA matches it firmly. Only some rows state a clone size, as once, few, many or a class for expanded clones.

>TRBV4-3|TRBJ2-7|many|TRBD1
CASSQEGQGSYEQYF
TGCGCCAGCAGCCAAGAGGGACAGGGCTCCTACGAGCAGTACTTC
>TRBV12-3/TRBV12-4|TRBJ2-7|few|-
CASSLAEGVSEQYF
TGTGCCAGCAGTTTAGCGGAAGGGGTTAGTGAGCAGTACTTC
>TRBV6-5|TRBJ2-7|-|TRBD2
CASSYRGRAYEQYF
TGTGCCAGCAGTTACCGTGGGAGGGCCTACGAGCAGTACTTC
>TRBV7-7|TRBJ2-3|-|-
CASSLGLGQTDTQYF
TGTGCCAGCAGCTTAGGACTAGGGCAGACAGATACGCAGTATTTT
>TRBV3-1|TRBJ2-1|-|-
CASSQGDTVWEQFF
TGTGCCAGCAGCCAAGGTGACACTGTATGGGAGCAGTTCTTC
>TRBV20-1|TRBJ2-3|-|TRBD2
CSAIDTSGGTDTQYF
TGCAGTGCTATTGACACTAGCGGAGGGACGGATACGCAGTATTTT
>TRBV6-6|TRBJ1-5|-|-
CASSFSGDGNQPQHF
TGTGCCAGCAGTTTTTCAGGGGATGGCAATCAGCCCCAGCATTTT
>TRBV7-8|TRBJ2-5|many|-
CASSLASVGQETQYF
TGTGCCAGCAGCTTAGCCTCTGTGGGCCAAGAGACCCAGTACTTC
>TRBV3-1|TRBJ2-7|-|-
CASSQDRRAGSHEQYF
TGTGCCAGCAGCCAAGACCGGAGAGCAGGCAGCCACGAGCAGTACTTC
>TRBV29-1|TRBJ2-5|many|-
CSTRDGQETQYF
TGCAGCACTCGGGACGGGCAAGAGACCCAGTACTTC
>TRBV2|TRBJ2-3|few|-
CASRTDTQYF
TGTGCCAGCAGAACAGATACGCAGTATTTT
>TRBV7-2|TRBJ2-1|few|TRBD2
CASSLWEREWGPYNEQFF
TGTGCCAGCAGCTTATGGGAGCGGGAGTGGGGTCCCTACAATGAGCAGTTCTTC
>TRBV27|TRBJ2-3|few|-
CASTQRGGRTDTQYF
TGTGCCAGTACTCAGCGAGGGGGGAGAACAGATACGCAGTATTTT
>TRBV5-1|TRBJ2-7|-|-
CASSLGGVAAYEQYF
TGCGCCAGCAGTCTTGGTGGGGTTGCGGCCTACGAGCAGTACTTC
>TRBV5-1|TRBJ1-5|few|-
CASSFSDPKNQPQHF
TGCGCCAGCAGCTTTTCAGACCCTAAAAATCAGCCCCAGCATTTT
>TRBV7-3|TRBJ1-2|-|-
CASSPGPPGFGYTF
TGTGCCAGCAGCCCCGGACCCCCAGGGTTCGGCTACACCTTC
>TRBV4-3|TRBJ2-7|-|-
CASSRDFYNEQYF
TGCGCCAGCTCCCGGGACTTCTACAATGAGCAGTACTTC
>TRBV28|TRBJ2-7|-|-
CASSSGGPSYEQYF
TGTGCCAGCAGTTCAGGAGGGCCCTCCTACGAGCAGTACTTC
>TRBV10-3|TRBJ2-6|-|-
CAISESEGNSGANVLTF
TGTGCCATCAGTGAGTCGGAAGGTAACTCTGGGGCCAACGTCCTGACTTTC
>TRBV9|TRBJ1-2|-|-
CASSNPGDYGYTF
TGTGCCAGCAGCAATCCCGGGGACTATGGCTACACCTTC
>TRBV7-2|TRBJ2-3|-|TRBD2
CASRKAGGTDTQYF
TGTGCCAGCAGGAAAGCGGGGGGCACAGATACGCAGTATTTT
>TRBV7-2|TRBJ2-3|few|TRBD2
CASSLERGTGTQYF
TGTGCCAGCAGCTTAGAGCGGGGCACCGGTACGCAGTATTTT
>TRBV20-1|TRBJ2-7|once|-
CSARDKRRSDDEQYF
TGCAGTGCTAGAGATAAAAGGCGGTCGGACGACGAGCAGTACTTC
>TRBV10-3|TRBJ2-1|-|TRBD2
CATGLGTSGFGEFF
TGTGCCACGGGCCTCGGGACTAGCGGTTTTGGTGAGTTCTTC
>TRBV7-2|TRBJ2-4|-|-
CASSAGRENIQYF
TGTGCCAGCAGCGCCGGACGGGAAAACATTCAGTACTTC
>TRBV24-1|TRBJ2-5|once|-
CATSDTTSSNEQYF
TGTGCCACCAGTGACACCACTAGCAGCAATGAGCAGTACTTC
>TRBV7-9|TRBJ1-6|-|TRBD1
CASSRGPEDSPLHF
TGTGCCAGCAGCAGGGGGCCGGAGGATTCACCCCTCCACTTT
>TRBV4-2|TRBJ1-2|-|-
CASSQGAAVGYTF
TGTGCCAGCAGCCAAGGAGCAGCAGTTGGCTACACCTTC
>TRBV6-4|TRBJ1-2|-|-
CASSRGGAKNYGYTF
TGTGCCAGCAGTCGCGGGGGGGCGAAGAACTATGGCTACACCTTC
>TRBV3-1|TRBJ2-5|many|-
CASSQGTGQETQYF
TGTGCCAGCAGCCAAGGGACCGGCCAAGAGACCCAGTACTTC
>TRBV20-1|TRBJ1-2|-|-
CSASGGGRGGYTF
TGCAGTGCTTCGGGCGGCGGCCGGGGTGGCTACACCTTC
>TRBV5-1|TRBJ1-5|few|-
CASSPDSGNQPQHF
TGCGCCAGCAGCCCGGACAGTGGAAATCAGCCCCAGCATTTT
>TRBV7-9|TRBJ1-2|once|-
CASSVDWRDGYTF
TGTGCCAGCAGCGTGGATTGGAGGGATGGCTACACCTTC
>TRBV2|TRBJ2-1|-|-
CASSVGEQFF
TGTGCCAGCAGCGTAGGTGAGCAGTTCTTC
>TRBV9|TRBJ2-3|few|-
CASSVEARGLFTDTQYF
TGTGCCAGCAGCGTAGAGGCTCGGGGGTTATTCACAGATACGCAGTATTTT
>TRBV9|TRBJ2-7|-|-
CASSVATSSYEQYF
TGTGCCAGCAGCGTAGCTACCTCATCCTACGAGCAGTACTTC
>TRBV4-2|TRBJ2-5|-|TRBD2
CASSHRSGGDQETQYF
TGTGCCAGCAGCCACCGTAGCGGGGGTGACCAAGAGACCCAGTACTTC
>TRBV14|TRBJ2-4|few|-
CASSPGTTKRGIQYF
TGTGCCAGCAGCCCGGGGACGACTAAGAGGGGCATTCAGTACTTC
>TRBV7-2|TRBJ2-1|-|TRBD2
CASSSKTSGTAYNEQFF
TGTGCCAGCAGCTCGAAGACTAGCGGGACCGCCTACAATGAGCAGTTCTTC
>TRBV3-1|TRBJ2-7|-|TRBD1
CASSHGQESCNEQYF
TGTGCCAGCAGCCACGGACAGGAATCCTGCAATGAGCAGTACTTC
>TRBV6-2/TRBV6-3|TRBJ2-2|few|-
CASNTGLSGELFF
TGTGCCAGCAACACAGGGCTTTCGGGGGAGCTGTTTTTT
>TRBV7-9|TRBJ2-3|-|-
CASSSPWGADTQYF
TGTGCCAGCAGCTCCCCCTGGGGGGCAGATACGCAGTATTTT
>TRBV10-3|TRBJ1-6|-|TRBD1
CAISSGTGNSPLHF
TGTGCCATCAGCTCCGGGACAGGAAATTCACCCCTCCACTTT
>TRBV6-2/TRBV6-3|TRBJ2-4|few|TRBD1
CASRKLRDRENIQYF
TGTGCCAGCAGGAAACTACGGGACAGGGAAAACATTCAGTACTTC
>TRBV20-1|TRBJ1-5|-|-
CSASRSSNQPQHF
TGCAGTGCTAGCCGGTCGAGCAATCAGCCCCAGCATTTT
>TRBV27|TRBJ2-1|few|TRBD2
CASSGTGLADSYNEQFF
TGTGCCAGCAGTGGGACGGGACTAGCGGACTCCTACAATGAGCAGTTCTTC
>TRBV20-1|TRBJ2-3|-|-
CSARKARETSTDTQYF
TGCAGTGCTCGAAAGGCACGCGAAACTAGCACAGATACGCAGTATTTT
>TRBV18|TRBJ2-7|few|TRBD1
CASSPDRVQAYEQYF
TGTGCCAGCTCACCCGACAGGGTCCAAGCCTACGAGCAGTACTTC